The T cell receptor (beta chain) described here comes from a study of a mutant IDH1 vaccine in newly diagnosed glioma (dated by TCRdb to the early 2020s). About the investigation overall: Vaccination began 4-6 weeks after radiotherapy alone, or alongside temozolomide cycles in the chemotherapy-containing groups. Of the 32 patients who were treated, 62.5% were male and approximately 38% were female, and the mean age was around 40 years. Prior to enrollment, patients had been given standard therapy consisting of radiotherapy alone, temozolomide alone, or radiochemotherapy with temozolomide, with the combination given to most patients. The week-35 safety follow-up took place at visit V12, and the week-47 end of study took place at visit V13. Six visits were used for peripheral blood collection: V03 (baseline), V05, V07, V10, V12 and V13. Longitudinal TCRB deep sequencing was performed for around 23 treated patients wherever samples were available for exploratory analyses. General study outcomes and caveats: It was noted by the authors that analyses of patient blood samples could not be reproduced owing to sample limitations. Pseudoprogression seemed to be unrelated to changes in the top peripheral T cell clonotypes found by TCRB sequencing. Immune responses induced by the vaccine were seen in about 93% of patients across multiple MHC alleles. PBMC samples for TCRB deep sequencing were selected based on availability.

The time point label here, explained by the study, means: week 35, safety follow-up. Every vaccine dose consisted of 300 ug of a 20-mer mutant IDH1 peptide in Montanide, administered subcutaneously together with topical imiquimod. Eight vaccinations were administered to patients in weeks 1, 3, 5, 7, 11, 15, 19 and 23, corresponding to visits V03 through V10. Newly diagnosed WHO grade 3 or 4 IDH1-mutant astrocytomas showing loss of nuclear ATRX were present in the donors. The samples were drawn from NOA16, a multicentre, single-arm, open-label phase I trial in Germany that tested a mutant IDH1 peptide vaccine in humans for the first time. Genomic DNA for TCRB sequencing was extracted from EDTA blood using the DNeasy Blood and Tissue Kit. The receptor library was made with the immunoSEQ multiplex PCR assay. Rearranged TCR beta chain sequences were amplified with the hsTCRB Kit following the manufacturer's protocol. TCRB libraries were sequenced on an Illumina MiSeq. In the authors' own workflow: The kit vendor's proprietary platform handled demultiplexing, trimming and gene mapping. TCRdb provides this immuneACCESS table in a form limited to in-frame rearrangements. Some clones are lacking; in checked studies, under half of them reflect an unresolved V gene, and why the rest are absent is not known. That table gives V, J and clone size, and the DNA gave D and trimming. Recorded for this sample are 73,000 or so clones; 84% of them occurred a single time. The ten largest make up over 9.5% of the sample.

As regards this clone: Its recognized antigen is unknown. No per-base quality is available; no much larger clone lies one base away.

CDR1 and CDR2, looked up from the germline V gene, are SQVTM and ANQGSEA. From the cysteine up to the phenylalanine, the CDR3 has a length of 13 residues. Only the CDR3 DNA stays, 39 bases, in frame from base 1. The junction carries 14 bases between V and J, which are trimmed by 8 bases and 2 bases respectively. This clonotype was obtained from a man younger than 30 with glioma. Material: PBMCs, obtained from a glioma patient whose treatment included an IDH1 peptide vaccine. Recombination linked TRBV29-1 to TRBJ2-3, and perhaps TRBD2 as D gene, on 5 matching bases. The CDR3 sequence is CSLSGVLTDTQYF. The sequence in DNA is TGCAGCCTATCCGGGGTACTCACAGATACGCAGTATTTT.